This T cell receptor (beta chain) was observed in a study of cytomegalovirus exposure and HLA in healthy donors. Each donor's status was that of a healthy bone marrow donor. PCR used 60 Vbeta primers and 13 Jbeta primers. Assay used: immunoSEQ multiplex PCR; TCRdb lists only in-frame clones, some missing. The data hold 130,000 to 150,000 clones, with 79% observed a single time. The receptor was derived from a woman between 40 and 55 years old in good health and CMV-seropositive. The source material was PBMCs.

Here the CDR3 reads CASSPPTVGEAFF. CDR3 nucleotides: TGTGCCAGCAGTCCTCCGACAGTGGGTGAAGCTTTCTTT. The rearrangement uses TRBV28 and TRBJ1-1; possibly TRBD1 for D (5 bases). Germline CDR1 and CDR2: MDHEN and SYDVKM. Trimming shortened V by 5 bases and J by 7 bases, and 14 bases separated the two germline ends. The CDR3 contains 13 residues.